These 8 T cell receptor beta chains were sequenced from one sample in a study of cytomegalovirus exposure and HLA in healthy donors. The PCR made use of 60 Vbeta and 13 Jbeta primers. Sequencing was performed with immunoSEQ multiplex PCR; in TCRdb, only in-frame clones are kept and a portion is missing. In the table there are 150,000 to 200,000 clones, under 80% of which are singletons. The specimen sequenced was PBMCs. These TCRs come from a female donor in good health and CMV-seronegative.

The rearrangement links TRBV18 to TRBJ2-2; 7 bases are a match to TRBD1. V lost 3 bases, J lost 3 bases, and 7 bases stayed unmatched. The V gene's germline CDR1 is KGHSH and CDR2 LQKENI. CDR3 size: 16 residues. In DNA, the CDR3 is TGTGCCAGCTCACCGACAACCGGGACAGACACCGGGGAGCTGTTTTTT. Protein product: CASSPTTGTDTGELFF.

Only a few counts were recorded for this clone. The rearrangement uses TRBV19 and TRBJ2-5, with a tentative D call TRBD2 (6 bases). CDR3 size: 15 residues. The V end was cut by 6 bases, the J end by 5 bases, with 19 bases between. CDR1 is LNHDA and CDR2 is SQIVND in the germline V gene (reference sequence). CDR3 region: CASSIDSLEGETQYF. The CDR3 DNA reads as TGTGCCAGTAGCATTGACTCCCTGGAGGGGGAGACCCAGTACTTC.

The gene calls are TRBV5-5 and TRBJ1-1, with a weak D call TRBD1 (5 bases). Trimming removed 4 bases at V and 8 bases at J, with 15 bases between. Germline-derived CDR1 and CDR2 are SGHKS and YYEKEE (reference sequence). CDR3 length equals 13 residues. CDR3 sequence (DNA): TGTGCCAGCAGCCGACCTTCGGCAGGGGAAGCTTTCTTT. Translation gives CASSRPSAGEAFF.

The CDR3, as DNA: TGTGCCAGCAGCCTTCGGGAGAACCACAATCAGCCCCAGCATTTT. It yields the protein CASSLRENHNQPQHF. This chain uses TRBV5-5 with TRBJ1-5, with no clear D. The CDR3 sequence is 15 residues long. CDR1 SGHKS and CDR2 YYEKEE come from the germline V gene (reference sequence). The germline V and J ends were trimmed by 4 bases and 3 bases, with 14 bases remaining between them.

This chain uses TRBV27 with TRBJ2-7, with D perhaps matching TRBD2 (5 bases). The CDR3 consists of 14 residues. CDR1 MNHEY and CDR2 SMNVEV come from the germline V gene (reference sequence). The germline V and J ends were trimmed by 1 base and 3 bases, with 10 bases remaining between them. In DNA, the CDR3 is TGTGCCAGCAGTTTATTCGGGGAAAACTACGAGCAGTACTTC. Protein product: CASSLFGENYEQYF.

The chain is built from TRBV6-5 and TRBJ2-5; a possible D gene is TRBD2 (6 bases). Germline V gene data show CDR1 as MNHEY and CDR2 as SVGAGI. V was trimmed by 2 bases and J by 8 bases, leaving 6 bases between them. The CDR3 consists of 11 residues. This CDR3 is CASSYGTTQYF. CDR3 DNA: TGTGCCAGCAGTTACGGGACTACCCAGTACTTC.

V is TRBV28 and J is TRBJ2-7, with D tentatively TRBD1 (5 bases). Germline lookup yields CDR1 MDHEN and CDR2 SYDVKM. This CDR3 has 12 amino acids. V lost 3 bases, J lost 6 bases, and 9 bases lay in between. CDR3 region: CASSFRQSEQYF. The CDR3 coding sequence is TGTGCCAGCAGTTTTCGACAGAGCGAGCAGTACTTC.

This clone has only one observation. One end of the junction varies from germline; a read error may be responsible. The rearrangement joins TRBV27 to TRBJ2-7; tentative D call: TRBD1 (5 bases). The CDR3 has 14 residues. Germline CDR1 MNHEY, CDR2 SMNVEV (reference sequence). The CDR3 sequence: CASSLTVSSYEQCF. The DNA for the CDR3 is TGTGCCAGCAGTTTGACAGTGTCTTCCTACGAGCAGTGCTTC.